This is a list of T cell receptor beta chains from one sample in a study of T cell repertoires in cytomegalovirus infection. These TCRs' antigens remain unknown. From the reads, TCRdb called clonotypes with MiXCR, one entry per CDR3 protein. Among 550,000 to 700,000 distinct CDR3 sequences listed, almost 40% were seen once. Here the sequenced sample was cultured PBMCs, taken from culture after CMV antigen stimulation. The receptors stem from a human donor in good health (CMV status not recorded). Some clones in this sample may be carry-over from other donors' samples. Both conserved end residues are part of each CDR3.

J gene | V gene | CDR3 protein
TRBJ1-4 | TRBV5-8 | CASSYGQSAIDEKLFF
TRBJ1-3 | TRBV12-3/TRBV12-4 | CASRRQGGGNTIYF
TRBJ2-6 | TRBV23-1 | CASSQKLGRGSGANVLTF
TRBJ1-1 | TRBV7-2 | CASSPALVRMEEAFF
TRBJ1-2 | TRBV19 | CASSPTGGRSYTF
TRBJ2-3 | TRBV7-6 | CASSASSGGAFTQYF
TRBJ2-3 | TRBV7-3 | CASTPRSYVQDTQYF
TRBJ2-7 | TRBV12-3/TRBV12-4 | CASSTGGIYEQYF
TRBJ2-1 | TRBV12-3/TRBV12-4 | CASSLPRGEAYNEQFF
TRBJ2-5 | TRBV5-1 | CASSPGGDGTQYF
TRBJ1-2 | TRBV7-2 | CASSLLAGPRQGYTF
TRBJ1-5 | TRBV2 | CASRSPGSNQPQHF
TRBJ2-3 | TRBV11-3 | CASSYGTSGMTDTQYF
TRBJ1-6 | TRBV5-1 | CASSLKGEIYNSPLHF
TRBJ1-1 | TRBV7-6 | CASSLRVNTDAFF
TRBJ1-3 | TRBV6-5 | CASSYSDGFGNTIYF
TRBJ2-1 | TRBV2 | CASSADTSSYNEQFF
TRBJ1-1 | TRBV11-2 | CASSLDRQTEAFF
TRBJ1-3 | TRBV6-1 | CASSETGTAGNTIYF
TRBJ2-7 | TRBV7-2 | CASSLEAGIYSYEQYF
TRBJ2-3 | TRBV7-2 | CASSLALTDTQYF
TRBJ2-5 | TRBV7-9 | CASSLASGGLQETQYF
TRBJ1-3 | TRBV10-2 | CASSESRPGQTGNTIYF
TRBJ2-5 | TRBV27 | CASSDRAIGTQYF
TRBJ2-3 | TRBV5-6 | CASSSGTGAPDTQYF
TRBJ2-5 | TRBV7-9 | CASSFAAAGETQYF
TRBJ1-5 | TRBV7-6 | CASSLAEAQTGSAQHF
TRBJ2-3 | TRBV4-2 | CASSHRDSTDTQYF
TRBJ2-1 | TRBV25-1 | CASSRFGGGVREQFF
TRBJ2-3 | TRBV11-3 | CASSLETGDTQYF
TRBJ1-2 | TRBV7-2 | CASRGGGPNYGYTF
TRBJ2-1 | TRBV11-2 | CASSLLTSGTTPYNEQFF
TRBJ2-3 | TRBV6-1 | CASSEWPATSTDTQYF
TRBJ2-7 | TRBV14 | CASSQDLALEQYF
TRBJ2-2 | TRBV4-1 | CASSQATADTGELFF
TRBJ1-1 | TRBV5-6 | CASSLYRGTEAFF
TRBJ2-3 | TRBV11-2 | CASSRNRGDTQYF
TRBJ1-1 | TRBV7-8 | CASSVTAPTEAFF
TRBJ1-1 | TRBV29-1 | CSVEEQGANTEAFF
TRBJ1-4 | TRBV10-3 | CAISDPGTATNEKLFF
TRBJ2-5 | TRBV20-1 | CSAGNPGLADETQYF
TRBJ1-1 | TRBV4-1 | CASSQDRPRQGRSTEAFF
TRBJ2-2 | TRBV6-6 | CASSYSFTGELFF
TRBJ1-1 | TRBV7-9 | CASSFVAGAEAFF
TRBJ2-3 | TRBV6-6 | CASITRESGAGDTQYF
TRBJ2-5 | TRBV6-1 | CASSKDRLQETQYF
TRBJ2-3 | TRBV6-6 | CASSYSWQGGDTQYF
TRBJ2-1 | TRBV6-5 | CASSYDSRGGSNEQFF